This T cell receptor (beta chain) comes out of a study of blood T cell repertoires in COVID-19. J was trimmed by 2 bases and V by 5 bases; bases with no gene match: 2. Per the germline V gene, CDR1 is SGHTA and CDR2 is FQGNSA. This CDR3 contains 15 residues. This table comes from immunoSEQ multiplex PCR, and its TCRdb copy is limited to in-frame clones, with some not included. The sample lists 300,000 to 400,000 clones, 90% occurring once. While infection was still active, Seattle patients were enrolled and then followed longitudinally. The chain joins TRBV7-2 to TRBJ2-5; 13 bases are a match to TRBD2. The material sequenced was peripheral blood. The origin of this receptor is a woman aged 25 to 39 with COVID-19, enrolled during active disease. CDR3 in DNA: TGTGCCAGCAGCCTGGGACTAGCGGGACAAGAGACCCAGTACTTC. This translates into CASSLGLAGQETQYF.